This entry is about one TCR beta chain. This sample was included in a study of blood T cells in healthy people across ages. The CDR3 contains 13 residues. The germline CDR1 and CDR2 sequences are MGHRA and YSYEKL. Trimming took off 0 bases at V and 6 bases at J, with 6 bases between the two ends. The authors ran a second PCR of roughly 6 to 12 cycles using a sample-barcoded 5' primer and a J-beta primer mix. In TCRdb, the 5' RACE reads were re-called with MiXCR into one record per CDR3 protein. The repertoire holds about 1,400,000 distinct CDR3 sequences, with approximately 40% as singletons. Source material: blood. The source is a woman younger than 35 in good health. The chain uses TRBV4-1 and TRBJ2-1, with D hard to call. The CDR3, as DNA: TGCGCCAGCAGCCAAGAAACCTCCAATGAGCAGTTCTTC. Protein sequence: CASSQETSNEQFF.